A single sample gave rise to the 6 T cell receptor beta chains below, sequenced in a study of blood T cell repertoires in COVID-19. Profiling relied on immunoSEQ multiplex PCR, and the TCRdb table lists in-frame clones only, not all of them. The sample yields around 250,000 clones, over 75% seen once. The sample was PBMCs or T cells enriched from blood (not recorded which). The receptors originated from a woman aged 40-49 years who had been exposed to COVID-19.

J is TRBJ2-1 and V is TRBV28, with D maybe TRBD1 (5 bases). Trimming took 10 bases from V and 9 from J, leaving 19 bases between them. The CDR3 loop spans 13 amino acids. The germline CDR1 and CDR2 sequences are MDHEN and SYDVKM. CDR3: CATHQGKGPEQFF. CDR3 nucleotide sequence: TGTGCCACCCATCAGGGAAAGGGGCCTGAGCAGTTCTTC.

In its sample, this clone was seen once. V gene TRBV18 combines with J gene TRBJ2-1, with TRBD2 matching 8 bases. V was clipped by 7 bases and J by 3 bases; unmatched bases: 2. The CDR3 is 13 amino acids. CDR1 is KGHSH and CDR2 is LQKENI in the germline V gene. DNA for the CDR3: TGTGCCAGCTTAGCGGGGAACTACAATGAGCAGTTCTTC. Translating it yields CASLAGNYNEQFF. Complete variable domain (other parts from reference TRBV18 and TRBJ2-1): NAGVMQNPRHLVRRRGQEARLRCSPMKGHSHVYWYRQLPEEGLKFMVYLQKENIIDESGMPKERFSAEFPKEGPSILRIQQVVRGDSAAYFCASLAGNYNEQFFGPGTRLTVL.

This clone was seen once. This CDR3 is CASSPFPGGDRPSSGGGWQPQHF. CDR3 nucleotides: TGTGCCAGCTCACCATTCCCGGGCGGGGACAGGCCGTCAAGTGGCGGTGGTTGGCAGCCCCAGCATTTT. The rearrangement links TRBV18 to TRBJ1-5; 8 nucleotides match TRBD1. This CDR3 is 23 amino acids long. From germline, CDR1 is KGHSH and CDR2 LQKENI. V dropped 2 bases and J dropped 7; count of bases not matched to a gene: 31.

This chain uses TRBV2 with TRBJ2-1, with D perhaps matching TRBD2 (5 bases). Trimming took 4 bases from V and 0 from J, leaving 16 bases between them. Germline loops: CDR1 SNHLY, CDR2 FYNNEI. This CDR3 has 17 residues. In DNA, the CDR3 is TGTGCCAGCAGTGCGGACTTCTCGTTTAGCTCCTACAATGAGCAGTTCTTC. It translates to CASSADFSFSSYNEQFF.

This chain's CDR3 is CASSRERPSGIQYF. The CDR3 DNA reads TGTGCCAGCAGCCGGGAGAGACCCTCGGGCATTCAGTACTTC. This chain links TRBV5-6 with TRBJ2-4, with TRBD2 as a possible D gene (6 bases). The CDR3 is made up of 14 amino acids. Germline CDR1 SGHDT, CDR2 YYEEEE. The V end was cut by 4 bases, the J end by 9 bases, with 17 bases between.

V is TRBV5-4 and J is TRBJ1-2, with D unresolved. The V end lost 4 bases, the J end lost 4 bases, and 14 bases lay between the germline ends. Germline lookup yields CDR1 SGHNT and CDR2 YYREEE (reference sequence). The CDR3 spans 14 residues. CDR3 DNA sequence: TGTGCCAGCAGCACCCGCGCCGAGGGCTATGGCTACACCTTC. It specifies CASSTRAEGYGYTF.